What follows are 13 T cell receptor beta chains derived from one specimen sequenced in a study of PD-L1 blockade in urothelial cancer. The protocol was immunoSEQ multiplex PCR, while the TCRdb copy is restricted to in-frame clones and leaves out a portion. The profile shows 66,000 or so clones, around nine tenths of them singletons. The time point denotes: peripheral blood 6 weeks after treatment start. Source: PBMCs, taken around atezolizumab (anti-PD-L1) treatment. The receptors stem from a man in his fifties or sixties with urothelial cancer.

V is TRBV7-2 and J is TRBJ2-7, with TRBD1 as a possible D gene (6 bases). This CDR3 spans 16 amino acids. The germline V gene encodes CDR1 SGHTA and CDR2 FQGNSA. Trimming took off 1 base at V and 3 bases at J, with 16 bases between the two ends. The CDR3 DNA sequence: TGTGCCAGCAGCTTAGTTATTTCCAGGGGTAACTACGAGCAGTACTTC. Protein product: CASSLVISRGNYEQYF.

The gene calls are TRBV23-1 and TRBJ2-7; a possible D gene is TRBD1 (6 bases). TRBV23-1 is an open reading frame, and its role is uncertain. V was shortened by 11 bases and J by 0 bases, with 8 bases between the two germline ends. The CDR3 extends over 11 amino acids. The CDR3 coding sequence is TGCGCCGGACAGAGCTCCTACGAGCAGTACTTC. This codes for CAGQSSYEQYF.

J is TRBJ2-7 and V is TRBV11-2, with D tentatively TRBD2 (6 bases). The CDR3 has 14 residues. V gave up 2 bases and J gave up 3 bases, with 11 bases separating them. Looked up from germline, CDR1 is SGHAT and CDR2 is FQNNGV. This CDR3 reads CASSLTTGDYEQYF. As DNA, the CDR3 is TGTGCCAGCAGCTTAACGACGGGGGACTACGAGCAGTACTTC. The full variable domain, completed using reference TRBV11-2 and TRBJ2-7, is EAGVAQSPRYKIIEKRQSVAFWCNPISGHATLYWYQQILGQGPKLLIQFQNNGVVDDSQLPKDRFSAERLKGVDSTLKIQPAKLEDSAVYLCASSLTTGDYEQYFGPGTRLTVT.

This chain joins TRBV9 and TRBJ2-3; 14 bases fit TRBD2. V shed 8 bases and J 4 bases; nucleotides not matched to a gene: 6. The CDR3 is made up of 15 amino acids. Germline assignment: CDR1 SGDLS and CDR2 YYNGEE. This CDR3 reads CASGTSGSFADTQYF. Here the CDR3 DNA reads TGTGCCAGTGGGACTAGCGGGAGTTTTGCAGATACGCAGTATTTT.

This clone was observed a single time. The chain carries TRBV6-1 and TRBJ2-7; the match to TRBD1 covers 8 bases. Germline CDR1 MNHNS, CDR2 SASEGT. With V trimmed by 3 bases and J by 3 bases, 7 bases remained unmatched. The CDR3 loop spans 15 amino acids. The CDR3 DNA follows: TGTGCCAGCAGTGAGGGGACAGGTTGGGGCTACGAGCAGTACTTC. Protein: CASSEGTGWGYEQYF.

The J gene is TRBJ2-7, the V gene TRBV7-9; maybe TRBD2 (5 bases). Germline loops: CDR1 SEHNR, CDR2 FQNEAQ (reference sequence). The length of the CDR3 is 13 residues. V gave up 4 bases and J gave up 0 bases, with 7 bases separating them. The CDR3 reads CASSSRGSYEQYF. The DNA for the CDR3 is TGTGCCAGCAGCTCCCGGGGCTCCTACGAGCAGTACTTC. The variable domain in full, with the rest retrieved from reference TRBV7-9 and TRBJ2-7, is DTGVSQNPRHKITKRGQNVTFRCDPISEHNRLYWYRQTLGQGPEFLTYFQNEAQLEKSRLLSDRFSAERPKGSFSTLEIQRTEQGDSAMYLCASSSRGSYEQYFGPGTRLTVT.

The rearrangement uses TRBV9 and TRBJ2-1; 10 positions agree with TRBD2. CDR1 and CDR2 (germline): SGDLS, YYNGEE. V was pared by 1 base and J by 8 bases, with 6 bases of the junction left unmatched. The CDR3 loop spans 15 amino acids. The CDR3 bases are TGTGCCAGCAGCGTATCAACTAGCGGGATGCATGAGCAGTTCTTC. Amino acids: CASSVSTSGMHEQFF.

The chain links TRBV10-3 to TRBJ1-6; 7 bases align to TRBD1. The CDR3 is made up of 14 amino acids. V shed 4 bases, J shed 5 bases, and the junction held 2 bases outside the gene matches. Per the germline V gene, CDR1 is ENHRY and CDR2 is SYGVKD. CDR3 loop: CAISVTGDNSPLHF. CDR3 nucleotides: TGTGCCATCAGTGTCACAGGGGATAATTCACCCCTCCACTTT.

The chain carries TRBV9 and TRBJ2-1, with D possibly TRBD2 on 5 matching bases. Per germline, CDR1 SGDLS and CDR2 YYNGEE. Trimming shortened V by 3 bases and J by 3 bases, and 19 bases separated the two germline ends. The CDR3 sequence is 17 residues long. CDR3 in amino acids: CASSGVRGSNDYNEQFF. DNA of the CDR3: TGTGCCAGCAGCGGCGTGCGCGGGTCGAATGACTACAATGAGCAGTTCTTC.

This rearrangement joins TRBV10-3 to TRBJ2-2; D may be TRBD2 (6 bases). Germline CDR1 reads ENHRY; CDR2 reads SYGVKD. Trimming pared 11 bases from V and 1 base from J, leaving 14 bases between. The CDR3 extends over 14 amino acids. CDR3 amino acids: CALGTGENTGELFF. The CDR3 DNA follows: TGTGCCCTCGGGACGGGGGAGAACACCGGGGAGCTGTTTTTT.

The rearrangement uses TRBV28 and TRBJ1-5; unclear D gene. Germline CDR1 MDHEN, CDR2 SYDVKM. The germline V and J ends were trimmed by 2 bases and 6 bases, with 8 bases remaining between them. The CDR3 runs 13 residues. CDR3 residues: CASSLIGGQPQHF. The CDR3, as DNA: TGTGCCAGCAGTTTAATCGGAGGTCAGCCCCAGCATTTT.

V and J are TRBV15 and TRBJ1-2; no clear D gene. Germline V gene sequence: CDR1 LNHNV, CDR2 YYDKDF (reference sequence). The CDR3 runs to 15 residues. Trimming shortened V by 0 bases and J by 8 bases, and 16 bases separated the two germline ends. The DNA of the CDR3 is TGTGCCACCAGCAGAGATAGTTCGAGAGCGGGGGGCTACACCTTC. Protein product: CATSRDSSRAGGYTF.

The chain employs TRBV6-4 and TRBJ2-2, with 10 bases fitting TRBD2. The CDR3 is made up of 15 amino acids. Germline V lookup: CDR1 MRHNA, CDR2 SNTAGT. The ends lost 6 bases at V and 7 bases at J; junction bases unmatched: 8. CDR3 coding DNA: TGTGCCAGCAGACCGGGGACTAGCGTTGGCGGGGAGCTGTTTTTT. The encoded protein is CASRPGTSVGGELFF.